These 13 T cell receptor beta chains originate from one sample sequenced in a study of T cell responses to AZD1222 COVID-19 vaccine. Clones were sequenced by immunoSEQ multiplex PCR, and TCRdb holds only the in-frame ones, with some missing. The sample lists 85,000 to 130,000 clones, around nine tenths occurring once. The starting material was peripheral blood, obtained 28 days after the second dose of the MenACWY control vaccine. These TCRs come from an adult who received the MenACWY meningococcal vaccine as a control.

Only a few counts were recorded for this clone. V and J are TRBV2 and TRBJ1-2, with 10 bases fitting TRBD1. After removal of 6 bases from V and 6 bases from J, the junction contained 16 bases not matched to a gene. The germline gives CDR1 SNHLY, CDR2 FYNNEI. This CDR3 has 17 amino acids. The CDR3 is CASSSDTTGTGEHGYTF. Written as DNA, the CDR3 is TGTGCCAGCAGCTCAGACACTACCGGGACAGGGGAGCATGGCTACACCTTC.

The chain employs TRBV3-1 (or the pseudogene TRBV3-2) and TRBJ2-7, with a weak D call TRBD2 (7 bases). V lost 4 bases and J lost 5, with 21 bases in between. CDR3 length equals 16 residues. CDR1 and CDR2 from the germline V gene are LGHDT and YNNKEL (reference sequence). This CDR3 is CASSPGSGGAKNEQYF. CDR3 nucleotides: TGTGCCAGCAGCCCCGGCAGTGGGGGGGCCAAAAACGAGCAGTACTTC.

This sequence joins TRBV29-1 and TRBJ2-4, with a weak D call TRBD1 (5 bases). The germline gives CDR1 SQVTM, CDR2 ANQGSEA. The CDR3 runs 14 residues. V was clipped by 1 base and J by 7 bases, with 14 bases between them. DNA of the CDR3: TGCAGCGTTGAAGGAGGTGGGGCCGGGAACATTCAGTACTTC. This codes for CSVEGGGAGNIQYF. The full variable domain, completed using reference TRBV29-1 and TRBJ2-4, is SAVISQKPSRDICQRGTSLTIQCQVDSQVTMMFWYRQQPGQSLTLIATANQGSEATYESGFVIDKFPISRPNLTFSTLTVSNMSPEDSSIYLCSVEGGGAGNIQYFGAGTRLSVL.

V is TRBV6-2 or TRBV6-3 and J is TRBJ1-5; maybe TRBD1 (5 bases). Germline lookup yields CDR1 MNHEY and CDR2 SVGEGT. V lost 3 bases and J 3 bases, leaving 15 bases between the germline ends. CDR3 length: 16 residues. DNA for the CDR3: TGTGCCAGCAGTTATCGTGGTAGAGGGGACAATCAGCCCCAGCATTTT. It encodes CASSYRGRGDNQPQHF.

This clone showed up just once. This chain joins TRBV19 and TRBJ1-3, with D perhaps TRBD1 (5 bases). V gave up 7 bases and J gave up 0 bases, with 10 bases separating them. Germline lookup yields CDR1 LNHDA and CDR2 SQIVND (reference sequence). The CDR3 covers 14 residues. CDR3 DNA: TGTGCCAGTATTTCGGGGCACTCTGGAAACACCATATATTTT. It yields the protein CASISGHSGNTIYF.

This rearrangement joins TRBV11-2 to TRBJ1-6; D is perhaps TRBD1 (5 bases). The CDR3 is 15 amino acids. V was cut by 3 bases and J by 7 bases, with 13 bases left in between. Germline CDR1 and CDR2: SGHAT and FQNNGV. The CDR3 spells CASSLGGRPNSPLHF. DNA of the CDR3: TGTGCCAGCAGCTTGGGGGGGAGGCCGAATTCACCCCTCCACTTT.

The chain uses TRBV28 and TRBJ1-5; tentative D call: TRBD1 (6 bases). Deletions cut 3 bases from V and 5 bases from J, with 20 bases between. Germline values: CDR1 MDHEN, CDR2 SYDVKM. The CDR3 loop spans 17 amino acids. This chain's CDR3 is CASSFGRRGGTYQPQHF. In DNA form, the CDR3 reads TGTGCCAGCAGTTTTGGTCGGAGGGGGGGTACCTATCAGCCCCAGCATTTT.

V gene TRBV6-2 or TRBV6-3 combines with J gene TRBJ2-1; D possibly matches TRBD1 or TRBD2 (5 bases each). Trimming shortened V by 0 bases and J by 1 base, and 16 bases separated the two germline ends. Germline CDR1 and CDR2: MNHEY and SVGEGT. This CDR3 spans 18 amino acids. The DNA of the CDR3 is TGTGCCAGCAGTTACTCGAAGGCAGGGCGCGGGTCCTACAATGAGCAGTTCTTC. Translated, it gives CASSYSKAGRGSYNEQFF.

The chain has TRBV28 and TRBJ1-1; D not certain. CDR1 MDHEN and CDR2 SYDVKM come from the germline V gene. V dropped 6 bases and J dropped 5 bases, with 19 bases sitting between them. The CDR3 has 15 amino acids. As DNA, the CDR3 is TGTGCCAGCAGGACAACCCCGGGAGGGCGTACTGAAGCTTTCTTT. The encoded protein is CASRTTPGGRTEAFF.

This clone was observed a handful of times. The J gene is TRBJ2-5, the V gene TRBV9; the D is unclear. Germline assignment: CDR1 SGDLS and CDR2 YYNGEE. Trimming left V 0 bases short and J 11 bases short, with 11 bases between. The CDR3 contains 12 residues. CDR3 in amino acids: CASSVGAPPQYF. CDR3 nucleotide sequence: TGTGCCAGCAGCGTAGGCGCCCCACCGCAGTACTTC.

This chain joins TRBV6-5 and TRBJ1-5, with D perhaps matching TRBD1 (5 bases). The V end lost 10 bases, the J end lost 1 base, and 11 bases lay between the germline ends. This CDR3 contains 13 residues. Germline V lookup: CDR1 MNHEY, CDR2 SVGAGI. CDR3 loop: CATARDSNQPQHF. The CDR3 region has the DNA TGTGCCACCGCCCGGGACAGCAATCAGCCCCAGCATTTT.

The chain has TRBV5-1 and TRBJ2-3, with a weak D call TRBD2 (6 bases). Deletions cut 4 bases from V and 0 bases from J, with 15 bases between. Germline V CDR1 and CDR2: SGHRS, YFSETQ. CDR3 size: 16 residues. The CDR3 coding sequence is TGCGCCAGCAGCCCGCAGGGAGGTGGAAGCACAGATACGCAGTATTTT. It yields the protein CASSPQGGGSTDTQYF.

The J gene is TRBJ1-1, the V gene TRBV27, with D possibly TRBD1 on 5 matching bases. CDR1 MNHEY and CDR2 SMNVEV come from the germline V gene (reference sequence). V lost 4 bases and J lost 1, with 13 bases in between. The CDR3 covers 15 residues. The CDR3 nucleotides read TGTGCCAGCAGTTCCGCGCGGGGGAGGAACACTGAAGCTTTCTTT. Encoded protein: CASSSARGRNTEAFF.